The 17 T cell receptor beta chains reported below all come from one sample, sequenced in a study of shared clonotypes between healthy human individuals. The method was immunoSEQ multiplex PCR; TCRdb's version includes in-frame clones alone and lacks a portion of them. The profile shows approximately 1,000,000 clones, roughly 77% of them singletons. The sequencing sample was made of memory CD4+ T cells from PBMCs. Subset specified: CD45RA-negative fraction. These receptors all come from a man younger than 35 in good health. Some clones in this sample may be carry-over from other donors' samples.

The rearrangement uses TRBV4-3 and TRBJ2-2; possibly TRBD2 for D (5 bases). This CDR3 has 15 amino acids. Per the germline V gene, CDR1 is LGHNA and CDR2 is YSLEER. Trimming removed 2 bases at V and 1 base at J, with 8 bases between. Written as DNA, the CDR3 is TGCGCCAGCAGCCAACCCGGGATGAACACCGGGGAGCTGTTTTTT. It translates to CASSQPGMNTGELFF.

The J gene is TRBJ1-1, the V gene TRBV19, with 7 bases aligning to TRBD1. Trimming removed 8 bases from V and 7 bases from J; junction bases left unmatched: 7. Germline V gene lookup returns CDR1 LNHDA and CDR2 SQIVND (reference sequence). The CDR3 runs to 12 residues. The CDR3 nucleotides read TGTGCCAGTTCTCGGACAGGACGTGAAGCTTTCTTT. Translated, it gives CASSRTGREAFF.

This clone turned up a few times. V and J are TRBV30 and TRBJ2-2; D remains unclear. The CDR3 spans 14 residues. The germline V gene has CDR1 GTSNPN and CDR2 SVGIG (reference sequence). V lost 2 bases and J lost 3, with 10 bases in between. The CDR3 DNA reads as TGTGCCTGGAGTTCCCGCGGCGACACCGGGGAGCTGTTTTTT. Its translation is CAWSSRGDTGELFF.

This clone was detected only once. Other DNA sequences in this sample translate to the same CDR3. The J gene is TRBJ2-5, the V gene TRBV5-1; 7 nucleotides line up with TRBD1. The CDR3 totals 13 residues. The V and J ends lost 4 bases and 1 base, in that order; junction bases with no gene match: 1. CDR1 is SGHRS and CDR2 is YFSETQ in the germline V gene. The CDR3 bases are TGCGCCAGCAGCCGGGACAGCCAAGAGACCCAGTACTTC. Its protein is CASSRDSQETQYF. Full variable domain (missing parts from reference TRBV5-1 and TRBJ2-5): KAGVTQTPRYLIKTRGQQVTLSCSPISGHRSVSWYQQTPGQGLQFLFEYFSETQRNKGNFPGRFSGRQFSNSRSEMNVSTLELGDSALYLCASSRDSQETQYFGPGTRLLVL.

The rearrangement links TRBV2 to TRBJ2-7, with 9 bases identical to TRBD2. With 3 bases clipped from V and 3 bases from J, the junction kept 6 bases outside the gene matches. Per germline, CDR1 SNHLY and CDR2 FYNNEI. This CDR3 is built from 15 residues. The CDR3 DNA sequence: TGTGCCAGCAGTGAGGGTAGCGGGAGCTACTACGAGCAGTACTTC. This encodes CASSEGSGSYYEQYF. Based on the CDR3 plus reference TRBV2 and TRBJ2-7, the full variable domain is EPEVTQTPSHQVTQMGQEVILRCVPISNHLYFYWYRQILGQKVEFLVSFYNNEISEKSEIFDDQFSVERPDGSNFTLKIRSTKLEDSAMYFCASSEGSGSYYEQYFGPGTRLTVT.

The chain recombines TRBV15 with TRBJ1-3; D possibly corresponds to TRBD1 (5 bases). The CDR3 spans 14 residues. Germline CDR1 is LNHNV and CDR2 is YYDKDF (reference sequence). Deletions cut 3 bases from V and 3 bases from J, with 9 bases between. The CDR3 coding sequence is TGTGCCACCAGCAGCGGACATTATGGAAACACCATATATTTT. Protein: CATSSGHYGNTIYF. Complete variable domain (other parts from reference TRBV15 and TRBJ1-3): DAMVIQNPRYQVTQFGKPVTLSCSQTLNHNVMYWYQQKSSQAPKLLFHYYDKDFNNEADTPDNFQSRRPNTSFCFLDIRSPGLGDTAMYLCATSSGHYGNTIYFGEGSWLTVV.

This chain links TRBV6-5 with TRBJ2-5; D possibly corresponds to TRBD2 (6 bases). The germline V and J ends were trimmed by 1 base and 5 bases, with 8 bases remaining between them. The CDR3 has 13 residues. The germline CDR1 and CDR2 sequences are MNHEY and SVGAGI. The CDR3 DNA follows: TGTGCCAGCAGTTACTGGGGAGGCGAGACCCAGTACTTC. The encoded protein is CASSYWGGETQYF.

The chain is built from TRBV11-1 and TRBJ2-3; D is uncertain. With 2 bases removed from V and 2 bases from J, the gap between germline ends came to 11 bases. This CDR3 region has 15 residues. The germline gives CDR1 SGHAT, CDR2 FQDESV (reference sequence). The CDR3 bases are TGTGCCAGCAGCTTACTCTCCATTTCCACAGATACGCAGTATTTT. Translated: CASSLLSISTDTQYF.

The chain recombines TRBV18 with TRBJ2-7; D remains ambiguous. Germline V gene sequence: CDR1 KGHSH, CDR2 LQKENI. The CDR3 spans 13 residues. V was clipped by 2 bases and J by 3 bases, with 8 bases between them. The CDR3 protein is CASSPNLVYEQYF. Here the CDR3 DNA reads TGTGCCAGCTCACCAAATTTAGTCTACGAGCAGTACTTC.

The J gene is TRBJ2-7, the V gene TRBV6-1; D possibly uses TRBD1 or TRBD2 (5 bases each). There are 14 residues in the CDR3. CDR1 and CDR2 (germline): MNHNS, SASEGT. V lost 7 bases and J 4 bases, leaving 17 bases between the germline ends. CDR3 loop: CASIIRLGEYEQYF. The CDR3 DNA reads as TGTGCCAGCATCATTAGACTGGGGGAGTACGAGCAGTACTTC.

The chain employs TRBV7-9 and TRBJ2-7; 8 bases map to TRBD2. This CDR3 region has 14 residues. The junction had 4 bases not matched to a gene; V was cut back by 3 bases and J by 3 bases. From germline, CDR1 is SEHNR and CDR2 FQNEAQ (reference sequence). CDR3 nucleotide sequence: TGTGCCAGCAGCTTCTCCGGGACTAGCTACGAGCAGTACTTC. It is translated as CASSFSGTSYEQYF.

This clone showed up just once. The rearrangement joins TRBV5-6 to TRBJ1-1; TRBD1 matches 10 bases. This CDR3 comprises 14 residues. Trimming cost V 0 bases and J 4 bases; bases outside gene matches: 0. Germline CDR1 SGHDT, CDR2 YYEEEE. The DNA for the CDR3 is TGTGCCAGCAGCTTGGGGGACAGGGGCACTGAAGCTTTCTTT. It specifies CASSLGDRGTEAFF.

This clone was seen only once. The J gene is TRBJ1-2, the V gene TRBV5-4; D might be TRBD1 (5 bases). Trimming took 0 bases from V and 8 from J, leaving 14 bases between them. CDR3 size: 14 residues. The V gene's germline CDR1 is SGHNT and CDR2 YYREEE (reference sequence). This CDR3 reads CASSLAGRDGGYTF. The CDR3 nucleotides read TGTGCCAGCAGCTTGGCGGGCAGGGATGGCGGCTACACCTTC.

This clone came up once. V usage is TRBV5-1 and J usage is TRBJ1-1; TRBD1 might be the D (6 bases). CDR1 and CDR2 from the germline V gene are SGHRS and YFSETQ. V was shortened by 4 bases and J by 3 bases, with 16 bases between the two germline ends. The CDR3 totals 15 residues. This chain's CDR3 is CASSPGALTDTEAFF. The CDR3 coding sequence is TGCGCCAGCAGCCCGGGGGCCCTGACTGACACTGAAGCTTTCTTT.

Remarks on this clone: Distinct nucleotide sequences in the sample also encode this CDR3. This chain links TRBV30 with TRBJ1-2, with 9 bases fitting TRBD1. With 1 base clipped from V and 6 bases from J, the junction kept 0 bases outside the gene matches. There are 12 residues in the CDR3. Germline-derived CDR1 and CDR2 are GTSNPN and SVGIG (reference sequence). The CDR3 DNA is TGTGCCTGGAGTGGGACAGGGGATGGCTACACCTTC. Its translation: CAWSGTGDGYTF.

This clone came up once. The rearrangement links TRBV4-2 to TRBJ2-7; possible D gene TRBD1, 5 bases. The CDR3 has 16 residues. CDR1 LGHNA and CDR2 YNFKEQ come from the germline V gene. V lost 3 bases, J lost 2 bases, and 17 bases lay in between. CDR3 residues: CASSQEQTVGAYEQYF. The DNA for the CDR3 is TGTGCCAGCAGCCAGGAACAGACAGTCGGTGCCTACGAGCAGTACTTC.

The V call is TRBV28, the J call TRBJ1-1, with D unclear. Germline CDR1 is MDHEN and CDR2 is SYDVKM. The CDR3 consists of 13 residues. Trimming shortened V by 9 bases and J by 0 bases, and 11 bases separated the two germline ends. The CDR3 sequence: CASGARLNTEAFF. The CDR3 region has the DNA TGTGCCAGTGGAGCCAGATTGAACACTGAAGCTTTCTTT.